A selection of T cell receptor beta chains follows, all from one sample in a study of blood T cell repertoires in COVID-19. Sequenced by immunoSEQ multiplex PCR; TCRdb stores in-frame clones only, minus some. This table holds roughly 190,000 clones, approximately 89% found once. Source material: peripheral blood. The receptor source for this set is an older woman with acute or convalescent COVID-19. The conserved cysteine and the conserved F or W are not part of the CDR3 here. A D gene is named only where the DNA matches it firmly.

TRBJ1-1 13 TRBD1 TRBV9 ASSVVDRVSAEAF
TRBJ2-1 19 NA TRBV21-1 ASSKDAGTGAKWYIYNEQF
TRBJ2-2 12 NA TRBV19 ASSPEGNTGELF
TRBJ1-5 15 TRBD1 TRBV3-1/TRBV3-2 ASSHSAGTGTSGPQH
TRBJ2-3 14 TRBD2 TRBV24-1 ATSDSLAGGRDTQY
TRBJ1-4 10 TRBD1 TRBV6-5 ATETGGEKLF
TRBJ1-4 12 TRBD1 TRBV5-1 ASSIGQGGEKLF
TRBJ1-4 12 TRBD1 TRBV5-1 ASRLGQGAEKLF
TRBJ2-4 13 TRBD1 TRBV9 ASSASGTVGDIQY
TRBJ1-5 14 TRBD1 TRBV7-2 ASSSIDRGMGQPQH
TRBJ2-1 13 NA TRBV28 ASSHRAPSYNEQF
TRBJ1-4 12 NA TRBV7-9 ASSRRQLNEKLF
TRBJ2-5 12 TRBD1 TRBV9 ASSARTGLETQY
TRBJ2-7 13 TRBD1 TRBV29-1 SAEGGQGIQNEQY
TRBJ1-6 13 NA TRBV6-5 ASSPRTVANSPLH
TRBJ1-5 11 NA TRBV12-3/TRBV12-4 ASSFGRDQPQH
TRBJ1-2 12 NA TRBV7-9 ASSLGGANYGYT
TRBJ1-2 11 NA TRBV12-3/TRBV12-4 ASSLERPYGYT